This T cell receptor (beta chain) was observed in a study of CD8+CD57+ T cells in acquired aplastic anemia listed by TCRdb under 2018. About the full investigation: On average, sorted CD4+ and CD8+ cells yielded 3.2 ug of extracted DNA, with a range of about 0.19 to 30 ug. CD8+CD57+ expansion was defined as frequency above the mean frequency observed in healthy subjects. Study-level results and caveats: Although twenty-nine CD8+ CDR3 sequences were shared by patients and controls, these sequences appeared highly expressed in patients and within the immunodominant clones of patients. No significant difference in CD8+ Simpson's diversity was found between patients and healthy controls (P=0.060).

A word on this clonotype: Its antigen specificity is not known. Nothing much larger sits one base from this clone, and base qualities are not available.

Unmatched junction bases come to 7, with V trimmed by 4 bases and J by 6 bases. Sequences KGHDR (CDR1) and SFDVKD (CDR2) are obtained from the germline V gene. From the cysteine up to the phenylalanine, the CDR3 has a length of 14 residues. The entry retains the CDR3 DNA only, 42 bases that are in frame from base 1. Genomic DNA was used as template for profiling of TCR beta VDJ combinations and CDR3 sequences. An Illumina HiSeq 2000 was the platform used for TCR repertoire sequencing. In the source study's methods: TRBV/TRBJ rearrangement plots, CDR3 size and DJ length profiles, and Simpson's diversity index were used to assess repertoires. The most abundant DNA sequence in the deep sequencing data was defined as the immunodominant clone. CDR3 amino acid sequences were checked for sharing between subjects and were compared against published repertoires and the VDJdb database. The raw public data were reprocessed by TCRdb itself: fastp quality trimming at Q25, MiXCR clonotype calling, in-frame beta chains only. All rows with the same CDR3 protein become a single entry with the most common DNA and genes. These V and J calls originate from TCRdb's pipeline instead of the authors' own analysis. The sample table holds roughly 61,000 distinct CDR3 sequences, of which approximately 50% were seen once. The top ten clones comprise roughly 15% of the sample.

Expansion of CD8+CD57+ cells had been shown by flow cytometry in the patients chosen for sequencing. Every patient had severe acquired aplastic anemia, diagnosed using the International Study of Aplastic Anemia and Agranulocytosis and Camitta criteria. No therapy had been received by the patients at the time of blood sampling. TCR repertoires of sorted CD4+ and CD8+ blood T cells from severe aplastic anemia patients and healthy subjects were deep-sequenced in the study. Patients were enrolled in the USA under clinicaltrials.gov protocols 00001620, 01623167, 00001397, 00071045, 00081523 and 00961064. Ficoll-Paque density gradient centrifugation was used to isolate peripheral blood mononuclear cells. Before DNA extraction, CD4+ and CD8+ T cells were sorted with FACS or magnetic beads.

The source is a human donor with aplastic anemia. Specimen: sorted CD4+, CD8+, or CD8+CD57+ T cells (not recorded which) from PBMCs. The receptor chain draws on TRBV24-1 and TRBJ2-7; 8 middle bases align to TRBD2. The sequenced DNA: TGTGCCACCAGTGACCCTGGACTAGCAGTCGAGCAGTACTTC. This yields the protein CATSDPGLAVEQYF.